The clone carrying this T cell receptor beta chain was counted only a few times. Its matching antigen is unknown. Every TCR cDNA molecule bore a unique molecular identifier. Using its own MiXCR run on the 5' RACE reads, TCRdb lists one record per CDR3 protein. The sample holds tens of thousands of distinct CDR3 sequences, 12% seen once. The germline V gene encodes CDR1 SGHRS and CDR2 YFSETQ. V was cut by 4 bases and J by 3 bases, with 10 bases left in between. There are 13 residues in the CDR3. The time point here: sample taken at primary tumor resection. Tumor, nontumor lung or frozen PBMC supplied whole RNA, sequenced without sorting. A total of more than 65 untreated early-stage non-small cell lung cancer patients served as donors. This specimen belongs to a study of spatial heterogeneity in lung cancer. General study points: Relative to follow-up, resection was when ubiquitous expanded tumor TCRs appeared more in blood.

The V gene is TRBV5-1, the J gene TRBJ1-1; no firm D call. Sequenced material: PBMCs, taken at surgery. This sequence was found in a male donor with early-stage non-small cell lung cancer. Written as DNA, the CDR3 is TGCGCCAGCAGCCAAGGACGGGACACTGAAGCTTTCTTT. It specifies CASSQGRDTEAFF. The full variable domain, its missing parts supplied by reference TRBV5-1 and TRBJ1-1, is KAGVTQTPRYLIKTRGQQVTLSCSPISGHRSVSWYQQTPGQGLQFLFEYFSETQRNKGNFPGRFSGRQFSNSRSEMNVSTLELGDSALYLCASSQGRDTEAFFGQGTRLTVV.